Below, 10 T cell receptor beta chains from the same sample are listed, as sequenced in a study of T cells in Graves' hyperthyroidism and ophthalmopathy. What was amplified from RNA transcripts were TCR beta CDR3 regions. In the first-round RT-PCR of the TCR CDR3, the HTBI primer set was used. Using its own MiXCR run on the multiplex PCR reads, TCRdb lists one record per CDR3 protein. The data hold around 600,000 distinct CDR3 sequences, with 40% to 55% observed a single time. Input material: peripheral blood or thyroid tissue (not recorded which). The receptors originated from an adult man with Graves' disease, either hyperthyroidism or ophthalmopathy (not recorded which).

About this clonotype itself: This may be a read error: a much more frequent sequence differs by one nucleotide. Lacking the conserved final phenylalanine or tryptophan, this CDR3 likely reflects a read error. The CDR3 is CSVPGGTEAFL. The CDR3, as DNA: TGCAGCGTCCCCGGGGGTACTGAAGCTTTCCTT. V is TRBV29-1 and J is TRBJ1-1; a weak D match, TRBD1 (5 bases). The CDR3 sequence is 11 residues long. Germline V gives CDR1 SQVTM, CDR2 ANQGSEA. With 6 bases removed from V and 5 bases from J, the gap between germline ends came to 10 bases.

This clonotype occurred a few times. V and J are TRBV9 and TRBJ2-7; unclear D gene. Per the germline V gene, CDR1 is SGDLS and CDR2 is YYNGEE. Trimming shortened V by 7 bases and J by 0 bases, and 11 bases separated the two germline ends. CDR3 length: 13 amino acids. This chain's CDR3 is CASSRLDSYEQYF. The CDR3 coding sequence is TGTGCCAGCTCGAGGCTGGACTCCTACGAGCAGTACTTC.

This clonotype came up many times. The genes are TRBV12-3 or TRBV12-4 and TRBJ2-7, with 7 bases lining up with TRBD1. Unmatched junction bases numbered 8, after V lost 6 bases and J lost 3 bases. This CDR3 region has 14 residues. The CDR3 sequence is CASSRTGLNYEQYF. The CDR3 DNA reads TGTGCCAGCAGCCGGACAGGATTGAACTACGAGCAGTACTTC.

The chain combines TRBV25-1 with TRBJ1-6; 12 bases align to TRBD1. Germline V gene sequence: CDR1 MGHDK, CDR2 SYGVNS. CDR3 length: 17 amino acids. V was pared by 7 bases and J by 10 bases, with 14 bases of the junction left unmatched. CDR3 sequence: CASTRLRGQGARSPLHF. CDR3 bases: TGTGCCAGCACGCGCCTGCGGGGACAGGGGGCGCGGTCACCCCTCCACTTT.

The rearrangement links TRBV20-1 to TRBJ1-1, with D perhaps matching TRBD1 (6 bases). The CDR3 covers 16 residues. V was pared by 0 bases and J by 10 bases, with 24 bases between. Germline loops: CDR1 DFQATT, CDR2 SNEGSKA (reference sequence). The CDR3 sequence is CSARDNGRGAGIVAFF. The DNA for the CDR3 is TGCAGTGCTAGAGATAACGGGCGGGGGGCGGGTATCGTAGCTTTCTTT.

Many counts were recorded for this clonotype. This chain links TRBV24-1 with TRBJ2-7, with D possibly being TRBD2 (6 bases). Germline-derived CDR1 and CDR2 are KGHDR and SFDVKD. The CDR3 extends over 14 amino acids. The V end lost 3 bases, the J end lost 6 bases, and 14 bases lay between the germline ends. CDR3 in DNA: TGTGCCACCAGTGATGGACTGCGGAGGGCCGAGCAGTACTTC. Its protein product is CATSDGLRRAEQYF.

The chain recombines TRBV7-9 with TRBJ2-5; 8 nucleotides agree with TRBD2. This CDR3 has 20 residues. Germline V gene sequence: CDR1 SEHNR, CDR2 FQNEAQ (reference sequence). V trimming: 0 bases; J trimming: 0 bases; junction bases outside the gene matches: 15. CDR3: CASSLAPAGRGVPYQETQYF. Here the CDR3 DNA reads TGTGCCAGCAGCTTAGCGCCAGCAGGGCGGGGGGTCCCGTACCAAGAGACCCAGTACTTC.

In regard to this clonotype: At one of its ends the junction is not consistent with the germline gene, which may arise from a read error. The chain has TRBV6-5 and TRBJ1-3, with D possibly matching TRBD1 (5 bases). This CDR3 has 13 amino acids. Germline V CDR1 and CDR2: MNHEY, SVGAGI. CDR3 residues: CASSSGAGKTIYF. The CDR3 nucleotides are TGTGCCAGCAGTTCCGGGGCTGGAAAGACCATATATTTT.

This clonotype occurred a few times. The chain employs TRBV9 and TRBJ1-2, with TRBD1 matching over 12 bases. J gave up 7 bases and V 4 bases, and 8 bases lay outside the gene matches. The CDR3 consists of 15 residues. Germline CDR1 SGDLS, CDR2 YYNGEE. CDR3 loop: CASSQGTGGGRGYTF. CDR3 DNA sequence: TGTGCCAGCAGCCAAGGGACAGGGGGCGGACGTGGCTACACCTTC.

This chain joins TRBV7-9 and TRBJ2-7; the D gene is possibly TRBD2 (6 bases). Trimming took off 5 bases at V and 1 base at J, with 15 bases between the two ends. Germline V lookup: CDR1 SEHNR, CDR2 FQNEAQ (reference sequence). The CDR3 has 15 amino acids. The CDR3, as DNA: TGTGCCAGCAGCCACAGGAGGGGTGAGTCCTACGAGCAGTACTTC. This encodes CASSHRRGESYEQYF.